This T cell receptor (beta chain) originates from a study of blood T cell repertoires in COVID-19. For the study at large: Some COVID-19 samples were acute and others convalescent; all came from the United States, Italy and Spain.

Authors' methods: Counts of nucleated cells, estimated from reference gene primer amplification, were obtained. Measured with immunoSEQ multiplex PCR; TCRdb has only the in-frame clones, and not every one. For V, J and clone size, that table is used; D and trimming come from the DNA. The sample yields some 170,000 clones, 82% seen once. V lost 3 bases and J lost 4, with 7 bases in between. Per the germline V gene, CDR1 is SGDLS and CDR2 is YYNGEE. This CDR3 has 12 amino acids. The V and J genes are TRBV9 and TRBJ1-2, with D uncertain. The receptor was isolated from an older woman with acute or convalescent COVID-19. Sequenced input: peripheral blood. CDR3 in DNA: TGTGCCAGCAGCGCTAACCCCTATGGCTACACCTTC. Its translation: CASSANPYGYTF.